This T cell receptor beta chain was documented in a study of identical twins. Whole-study findings and limits: Low generation probability was overrepresented in out-of-frame alpha sequences shared by twins. The abundant beta clonotypes from cord blood had fewer insertions, and memory repertoires had none of this.

One entry per CDR3 protein, called by TCRdb with MiXCR from the 5' RACE reads. The sample records 270,000 or so distinct CDR3 sequences, about 8% being singletons. Concerning this clonotype: Its antigen is unidentified.

V lost 8 bases to trimming and J lost 6 bases, with 20 bases between them. CDR3 length: 15 residues. Looked up from germline, CDR1 is SGHKS and CDR2 is YYEKEE (reference sequence). These data were also filed under a second study, of yellow fever vaccine responses in identical twins. That report adds: Each twin's T cell response to the vaccine was reported to look partly convergent and partly personalized.

The V call is TRBV5-5, the J call TRBJ2-2, with a tentative D call TRBD1 (5 bases). Sequencing used CD8+ T cells sorted from blood. This TCR was sampled from a woman aged 18-30 years in good health. For the CDR3, the DNA is TGTGCCAGGAGCCCCGGGCAGGGCTGGGCCGGGGAGCTGTTTTTT. This translates into CARSPGQGWAGELFF.